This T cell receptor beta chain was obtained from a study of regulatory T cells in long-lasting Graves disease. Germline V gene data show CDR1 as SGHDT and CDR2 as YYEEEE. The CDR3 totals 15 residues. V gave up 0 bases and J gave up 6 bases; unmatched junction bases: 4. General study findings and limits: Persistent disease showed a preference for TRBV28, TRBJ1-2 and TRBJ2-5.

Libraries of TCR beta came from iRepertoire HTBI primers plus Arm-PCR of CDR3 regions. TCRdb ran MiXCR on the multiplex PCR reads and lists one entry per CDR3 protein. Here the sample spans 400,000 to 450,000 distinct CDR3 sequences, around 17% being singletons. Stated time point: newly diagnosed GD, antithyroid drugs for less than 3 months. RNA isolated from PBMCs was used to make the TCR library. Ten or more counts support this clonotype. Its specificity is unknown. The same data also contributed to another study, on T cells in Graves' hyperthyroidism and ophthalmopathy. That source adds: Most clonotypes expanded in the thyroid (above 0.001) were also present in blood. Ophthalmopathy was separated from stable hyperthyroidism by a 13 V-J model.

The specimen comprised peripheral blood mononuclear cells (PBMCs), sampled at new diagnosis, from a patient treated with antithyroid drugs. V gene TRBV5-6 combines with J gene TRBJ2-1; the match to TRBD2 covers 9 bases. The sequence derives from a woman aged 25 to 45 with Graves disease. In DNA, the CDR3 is TGTGCCAGCAGCTTGGCACTAGCGGGCCGCAATGAGCAGTTCTTC. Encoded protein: CASSLALAGRNEQFF.